This T cell receptor beta chain was sequenced in a study of T cell responses to AZD1222 COVID-19 vaccine. Points from the study as a whole: Only a handful of individuals given AZD1222 were seropositive at baseline. The repertoires were collected only after the peak T cell response. CD4 TCRs covered the whole spike, strongest at regions 160-218 and 743-854.

In the case of this clone: Its specificity is unknown.

The assay was immunoSEQ multiplex PCR, and TCRdb's table has in-frame clones only and misses some. The sample holds approximately 100,000 clones, roughly 85% seen once. The study pooled second doses at about 4 or about 12 weeks. The V gene end was trimmed by 2 bases and the J gene end by 0 bases; junction bases not matched to a gene: 4. There are 15 residues in the CDR3. The receptor's source is an adult who received the AZD1222 COVID-19 vaccine. The chain employs TRBV23-1 and TRBJ2-7; 7 nucleotides align to TRBD2. TRBV23-1 falls under the ORF class, with uncertain function. This material consisted of peripheral blood, taken 28 days after the second AZD1222 dose. CDR3 nucleotides: TGCGCCAGCAGTCAACCCCAGCGGGGCTCCTACGAGCAGTACTTC. It translates to CASSQPQRGSYEQYF.